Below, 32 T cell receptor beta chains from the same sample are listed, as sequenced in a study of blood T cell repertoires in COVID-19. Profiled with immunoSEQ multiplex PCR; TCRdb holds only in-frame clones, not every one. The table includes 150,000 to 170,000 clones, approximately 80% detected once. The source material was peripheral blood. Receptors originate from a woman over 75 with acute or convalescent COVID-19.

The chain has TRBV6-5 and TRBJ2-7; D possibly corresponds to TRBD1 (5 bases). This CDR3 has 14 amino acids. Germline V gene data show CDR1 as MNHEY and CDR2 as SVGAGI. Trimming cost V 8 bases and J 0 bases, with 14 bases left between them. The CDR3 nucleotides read TGTGCCAGCGCAAGAGGACATAACTCCTACGAGCAGTACTTC. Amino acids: CASARGHNSYEQYF.

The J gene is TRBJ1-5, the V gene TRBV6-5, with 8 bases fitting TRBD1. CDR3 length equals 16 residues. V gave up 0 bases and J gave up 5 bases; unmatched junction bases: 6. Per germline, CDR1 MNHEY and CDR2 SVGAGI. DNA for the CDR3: TGTGCCAGCAGTTACTCTTCTCAGGGGGCGGATCAGCCCCAGCATTTT. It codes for CASSYSSQGADQPQHF.

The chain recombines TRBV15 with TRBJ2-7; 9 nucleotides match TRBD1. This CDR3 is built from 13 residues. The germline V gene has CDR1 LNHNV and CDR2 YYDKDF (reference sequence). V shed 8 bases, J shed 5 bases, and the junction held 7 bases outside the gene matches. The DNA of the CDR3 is TGTGCCACCCAATCGGACAGGGGAAACGAGCAGTACTTC. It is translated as CATQSDRGNEQYF. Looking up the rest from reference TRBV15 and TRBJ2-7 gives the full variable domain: DAMVIQNPRYQVTQFGKPVTLSCSQTLNHNVMYWYQQKSSQAPKLLFHYYDKDFNNEADTPDNFQSRRPNTSFCFLDIRSPGLGDTAMYLCATQSDRGNEQYFGPGTRLTVT.

The CDR3: CASSLTLGQTLTDTQYF. The DNA of the CDR3 is TGTGCCAGCAGTCTAACCCTGGGACAGACCCTCACAGATACGCAGTATTTT. The chain combines TRBV11-2 with TRBJ2-3; 7 bases fit TRBD1. Germline assignment: CDR1 SGHAT and CDR2 FQNNGV. With V trimmed by 6 bases and J by 2 bases, 14 bases remained unmatched. The CDR3 is 17 amino acids.

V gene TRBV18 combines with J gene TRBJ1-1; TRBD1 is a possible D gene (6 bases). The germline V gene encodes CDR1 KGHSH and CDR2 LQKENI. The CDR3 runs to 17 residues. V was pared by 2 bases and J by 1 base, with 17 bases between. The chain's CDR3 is CASSPRTDLKRNTEAFF. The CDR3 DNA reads TGTGCCAGCTCACCAAGGACAGACTTAAAGAGGAACACTGAAGCTTTCTTT.

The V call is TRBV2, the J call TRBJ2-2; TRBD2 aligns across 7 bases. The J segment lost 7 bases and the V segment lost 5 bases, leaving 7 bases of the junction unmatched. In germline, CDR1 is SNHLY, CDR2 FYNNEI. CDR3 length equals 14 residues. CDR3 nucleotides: TGTGCCAGCAGTTGGGGGAGGGCCGTCGGGGAGCTGTTTTTT. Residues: CASSWGRAVGELFF. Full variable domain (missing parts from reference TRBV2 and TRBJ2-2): EPEVTQTPSHQVTQMGQEVILRCVPISNHLYFYWYRQILGQKVEFLVSFYNNEISEKSEIFDDQFSVERPDGSNFTLKIRSTKLEDSAMYFCASSWGRAVGELFFGEGSRLTVL.

CDR3: CASSQGLAREQFF. CDR3 nucleotides: TGTGCCAGCAGCCAAGGACTAGCTCGGGAGCAGTTCTTC. The chain uses TRBV7-2 and TRBJ2-1, with 8 nucleotides matching TRBD2. The CDR3 runs to 13 residues. Germline CDR1 reads SGHTA; CDR2 reads FQGNSA. V shed 5 bases and J 10 bases; nucleotides not matched to a gene: 7.

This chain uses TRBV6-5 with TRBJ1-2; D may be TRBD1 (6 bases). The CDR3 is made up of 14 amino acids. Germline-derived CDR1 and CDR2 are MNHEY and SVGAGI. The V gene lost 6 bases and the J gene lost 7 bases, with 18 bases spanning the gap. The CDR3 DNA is TGTGCCAGCAGATTGGGGGGGCCAGACCGTGGCTACACCTTC. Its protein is CASRLGGPDRGYTF.

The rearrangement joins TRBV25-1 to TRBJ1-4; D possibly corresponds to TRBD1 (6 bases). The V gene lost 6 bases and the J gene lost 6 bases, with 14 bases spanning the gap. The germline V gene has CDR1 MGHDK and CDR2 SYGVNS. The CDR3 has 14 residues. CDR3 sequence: CASRDRLTDEKLFF. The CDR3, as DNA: TGTGCCAGCAGGGACAGACTCACTGATGAAAAACTGTTTTTT.

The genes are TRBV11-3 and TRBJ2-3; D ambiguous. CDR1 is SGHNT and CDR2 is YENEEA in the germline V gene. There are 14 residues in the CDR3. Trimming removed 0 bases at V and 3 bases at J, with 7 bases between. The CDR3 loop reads CASSLDQWTDTQYF. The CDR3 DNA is TGTGCCAGCAGCTTAGATCAGTGGACAGATACGCAGTATTTT.

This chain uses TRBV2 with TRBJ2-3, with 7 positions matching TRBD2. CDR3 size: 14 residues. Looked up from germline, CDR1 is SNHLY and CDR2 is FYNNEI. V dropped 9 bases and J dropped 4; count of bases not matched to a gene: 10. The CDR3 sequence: CARGGTAVPDTQYF. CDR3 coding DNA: TGTGCCAGGGGGGGGACTGCTGTCCCAGATACGCAGTATTTT.

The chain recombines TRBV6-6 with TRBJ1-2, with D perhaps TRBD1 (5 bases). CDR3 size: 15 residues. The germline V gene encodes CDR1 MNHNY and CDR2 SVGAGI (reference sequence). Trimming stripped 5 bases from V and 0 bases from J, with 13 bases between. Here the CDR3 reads CASSGGIQANYGYTF. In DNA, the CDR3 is TGTGCCAGCAGTGGGGGGATTCAGGCTAACTATGGCTACACCTTC.

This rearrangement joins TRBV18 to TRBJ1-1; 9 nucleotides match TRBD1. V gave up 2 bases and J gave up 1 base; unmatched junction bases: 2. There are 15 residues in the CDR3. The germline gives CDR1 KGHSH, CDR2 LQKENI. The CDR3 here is CASSPGQGRNTEAFF. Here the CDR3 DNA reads TGTGCCAGCTCACCAGGACAGGGGCGGAACACTGAAGCTTTCTTT.

The DNA for the CDR3 is TGCAGCGTTTTCGGACAGGGGCACCAAGAGACCCAGTACTTC. Translating it yields CSVFGQGHQETQYF. The chain links TRBV29-1 to TRBJ2-5, with 9 positions matching TRBD1. Germline V gene data show CDR1 as SQVTM and CDR2 as ANQGSEA. The CDR3 sequence is 14 residues long. The J segment lost 0 bases and the V segment lost 5 bases, leaving 4 bases of the junction unmatched.

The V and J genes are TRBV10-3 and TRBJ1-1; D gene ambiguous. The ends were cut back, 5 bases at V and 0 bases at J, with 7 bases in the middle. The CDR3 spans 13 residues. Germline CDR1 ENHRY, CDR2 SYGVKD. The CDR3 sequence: CAISSGMNTEAFF. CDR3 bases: TGTGCCATCAGTTCCGGTATGAACACTGAAGCTTTCTTT.

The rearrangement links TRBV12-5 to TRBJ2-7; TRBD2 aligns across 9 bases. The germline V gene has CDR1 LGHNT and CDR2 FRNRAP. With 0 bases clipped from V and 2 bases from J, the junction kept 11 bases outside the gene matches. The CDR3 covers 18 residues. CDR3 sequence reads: CASGLVGLAGPSTYEQYF. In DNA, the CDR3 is TGTGCTAGTGGTTTGGTAGGGCTAGCGGGGCCCTCGACCTACGAGCAGTACTTC.

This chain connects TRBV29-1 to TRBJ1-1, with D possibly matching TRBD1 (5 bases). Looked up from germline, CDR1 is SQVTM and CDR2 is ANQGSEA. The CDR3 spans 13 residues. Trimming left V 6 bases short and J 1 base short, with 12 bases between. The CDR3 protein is CSVRAQGNTEAFF. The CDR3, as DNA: TGCAGCGTAAGGGCCCAGGGGAACACTGAAGCTTTCTTT.

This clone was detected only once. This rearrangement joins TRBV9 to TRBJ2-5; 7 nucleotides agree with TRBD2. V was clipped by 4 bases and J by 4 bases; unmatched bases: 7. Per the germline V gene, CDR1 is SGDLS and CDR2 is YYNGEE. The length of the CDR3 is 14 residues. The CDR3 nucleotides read TGTGCCAGCAGCCCCAGCGGGACCCCAGAGACCCAGTACTTC. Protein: CASSPSGTPETQYF.

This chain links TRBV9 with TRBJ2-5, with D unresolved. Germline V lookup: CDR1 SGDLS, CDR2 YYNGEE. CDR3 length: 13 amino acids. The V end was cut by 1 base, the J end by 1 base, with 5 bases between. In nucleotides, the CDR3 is TGTGCCAGCAGCGTAAGAGCCCAAGAGACCCAGTACTTC. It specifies CASSVRAQETQYF.

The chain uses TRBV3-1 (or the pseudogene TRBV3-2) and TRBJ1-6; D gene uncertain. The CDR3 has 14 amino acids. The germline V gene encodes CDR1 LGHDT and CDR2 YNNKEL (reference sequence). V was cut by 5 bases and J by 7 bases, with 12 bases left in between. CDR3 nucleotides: TGTGCCAGCAGCTCCGGGTTGGCGAATTCACCCCTCCACTTT. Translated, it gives CASSSGLANSPLHF.

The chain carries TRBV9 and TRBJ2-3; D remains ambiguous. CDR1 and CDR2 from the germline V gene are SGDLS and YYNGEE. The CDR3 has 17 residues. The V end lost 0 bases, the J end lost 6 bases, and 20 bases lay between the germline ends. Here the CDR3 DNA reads TGTGCCAGCAGCGTAGGTCTCGATAAAAAAGCTCGGGATACGCAGTATTTT. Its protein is CASSVGLDKKARDTQYF.

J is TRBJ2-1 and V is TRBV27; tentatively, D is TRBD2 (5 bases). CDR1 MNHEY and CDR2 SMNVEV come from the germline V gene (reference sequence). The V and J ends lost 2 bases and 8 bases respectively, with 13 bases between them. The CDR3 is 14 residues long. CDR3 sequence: CASSLRPGSDEQFF. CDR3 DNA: TGTGCCAGCAGTTTAAGGCCGGGGTCGGATGAGCAGTTCTTC.

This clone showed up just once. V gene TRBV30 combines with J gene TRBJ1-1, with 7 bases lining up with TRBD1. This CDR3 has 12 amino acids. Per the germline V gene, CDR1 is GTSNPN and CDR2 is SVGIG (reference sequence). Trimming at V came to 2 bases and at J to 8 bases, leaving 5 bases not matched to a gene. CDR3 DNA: TGTGCCTGGAGTAGGAAGGGGGCGGAAGCTTTCTTT. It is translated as CAWSRKGAEAFF.

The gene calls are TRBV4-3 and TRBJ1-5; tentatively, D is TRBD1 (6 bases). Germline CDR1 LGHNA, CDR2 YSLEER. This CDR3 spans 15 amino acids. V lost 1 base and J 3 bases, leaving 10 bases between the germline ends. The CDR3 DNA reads TGCGCCAGCAGCCAAGGGACAGCCCCCAATCAGCCCCAGCATTTT. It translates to CASSQGTAPNQPQHF.

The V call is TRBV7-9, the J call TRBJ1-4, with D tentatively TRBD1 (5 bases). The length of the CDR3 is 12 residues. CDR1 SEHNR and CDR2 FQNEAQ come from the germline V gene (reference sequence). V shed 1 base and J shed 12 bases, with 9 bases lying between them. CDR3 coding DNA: TGTGCCAGCAGCTTAGTGGGGGAGGAACTGTTTTTT. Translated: CASSLVGEELFF.

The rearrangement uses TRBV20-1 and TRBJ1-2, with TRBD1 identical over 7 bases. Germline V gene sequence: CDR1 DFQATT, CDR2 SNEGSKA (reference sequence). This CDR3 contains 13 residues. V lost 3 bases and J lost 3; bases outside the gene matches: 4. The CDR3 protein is CSASMGQYYGYTF. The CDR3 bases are TGCAGTGCTAGTATGGGACAGTACTATGGCTACACCTTC.

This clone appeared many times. CDR3 coding DNA: TGTGCCAGCAGTTACTCGGGGGGTGACTATGGCTACACCTTC. Protein sequence: CASSYSGGDYGYTF. The rearrangement links TRBV6-5 to TRBJ1-2; possibly TRBD1 for D (5 bases). The CDR3 totals 14 residues. Looked up from germline, CDR1 is MNHEY and CDR2 is SVGAGI. Trimming removed 0 bases from V and 3 bases from J, with 8 bases in between.

The DNA for the CDR3 is TGTGCCAGCTCACCGGGGACAGCCACAGATACGCAGTATTTT. Translation gives CASSPGTATDTQYF. The V gene is TRBV18, the J gene TRBJ2-3, with TRBD1 identical over 7 bases. Germline CDR1 and CDR2: KGHSH and LQKENI. The CDR3 is 14 residues long. The junction had 2 bases not matched to a gene; V was cut back by 3 bases and J by 2 bases. The variable domain in full, with the rest retrieved from reference TRBV18 and TRBJ2-3, is NAGVMQNPRHLVRRRGQEARLRCSPMKGHSHVYWYRQLPEEGLKFMVYLQKENIIDESGMPKERFSAEFPKEGPSILRIQQVVRGDSAAYFCASSPGTATDTQYFGPGTRLTVL.

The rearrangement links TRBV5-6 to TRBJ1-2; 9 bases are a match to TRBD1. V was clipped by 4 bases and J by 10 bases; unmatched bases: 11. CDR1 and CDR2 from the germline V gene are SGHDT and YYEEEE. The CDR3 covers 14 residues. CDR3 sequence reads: CASSMDRGKSFYTF. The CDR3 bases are TGTGCCAGCAGCATGGACAGGGGAAAAAGTTTCTACACCTTC.

The CDR3 DNA follows: TGTGCCAGCAGTACAGCAGGGGGACCACAAGAGACCCAGTACTTC. As protein: CASSTAGGPQETQYF. The rearrangement links TRBV2 to TRBJ2-5; TRBD1 matches 7 bases. V trimming: 5 bases; J trimming: 2 bases; junction bases outside the gene matches: 8. Germline CDR1 reads SNHLY; CDR2 reads FYNNEI. This CDR3 contains 15 residues. The entire variable domain, with the rest obtained from reference TRBV2 and TRBJ2-5, is as follows: EPEVTQTPSHQVTQMGQEVILRCVPISNHLYFYWYRQILGQKVEFLVSFYNNEISEKSEIFDDQFSVERPDGSNFTLKIRSTKLEDSAMYFCASSTAGGPQETQYFGPGTRLLVL.

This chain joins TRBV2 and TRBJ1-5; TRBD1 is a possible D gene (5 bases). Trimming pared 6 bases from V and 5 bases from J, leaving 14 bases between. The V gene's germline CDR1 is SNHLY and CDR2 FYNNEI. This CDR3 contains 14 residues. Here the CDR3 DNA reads TGTGCCAGCAGCTCCGGGACTATAGATCAGCCCCAGCATTTT. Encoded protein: CASSSGTIDQPQHF.

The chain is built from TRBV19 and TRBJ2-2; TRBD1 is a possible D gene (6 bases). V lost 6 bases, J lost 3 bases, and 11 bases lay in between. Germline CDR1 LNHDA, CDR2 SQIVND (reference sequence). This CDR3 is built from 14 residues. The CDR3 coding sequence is TGTGCCAGTAGGGACAGTCAATACACCGGGGAGCTGTTTTTT. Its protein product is CASRDSQYTGELFF.